These 10 T cell receptor beta chains share one sample of origin, sequenced in a study of blood T cells in healthy people across ages. Primed by a sample-barcoded 5' primer and a J-beta primer mix, a second PCR proceeded for about 6 to 12 cycles. From the 5' RACE reads, TCRdb called clonotypes with MiXCR, one entry per CDR3 protein. The repertoire consists of over 1,500,000 distinct CDR3 sequences, with roughly 43% occurring once and the leading ten covering about 21%. The sample was blood. These receptors were collected from a human donor in good health.

The rearrangement joins TRBV14 to TRBJ2-3; D might be TRBD2 (6 bases). V lost 1 base and J lost 5, with 10 bases in between. This CDR3 is built from 14 residues. The germline gives CDR1 SGHDN, CDR2 FVKESK. The CDR3 reads CASSQVAVVDTQYF. CDR3 nucleotide sequence: TGTGCCAGCAGCCAAGTAGCGGTGGTAGATACGCAGTATTTT.

This clonotype was detected a few times. One end of the junction is discordant with germline, which a read error may explain. The chain uses TRBV7-2 and TRBJ2-7, with 7 bases aligning to TRBD1. Germline CDR1 and CDR2: SGHTA and FQGNSA. The CDR3 length is 15 residues. CDR3 region: CAGSPPDRITYEQYF. The CDR3 bases are TGTGCCGGCAGCCCTCCGGACAGGATTACCTACGAGCAGTACTTC.

This clonotype was counted only a few times. The chain carries TRBV12-3 or TRBV12-4 and TRBJ2-1; a weak D match, TRBD1 (6 bases). The length of the CDR3 is 15 residues. V lost 3 bases, J lost 8 bases, and 17 bases lay in between. CDR3 in amino acids: CASSFSGVVGHEQFF. CDR3 sequence (DNA): TGTGCCAGCAGTTTCTCAGGGGTCGTCGGCCATGAGCAGTTCTTC.

This clonotype was counted only a few times. The chain links TRBV6-5 to TRBJ2-3; no clear D. From germline, CDR1 is MNHEY and CDR2 SVGAGI. The V end was cut by 6 bases, the J end by 1 base, with 14 bases between. CDR3 length equals 15 residues. CDR3 loop: CASSPLGIGTDTQYF. The DNA of the CDR3 is TGTGCCAGCAGCCCATTGGGTATCGGCACAGATACGCAGTATTTT.

The rearrangement links TRBV4-3 to TRBJ1-6; 10 nucleotides align to TRBD1. After removal of 0 bases from V and 10 bases from J, the junction contained 3 bases not matched to a gene. In germline, CDR1 is LGHNA, CDR2 YSLEER. This CDR3 region has 15 residues. The CDR3 here is CASSQDLDRGSPLHF. CDR3 DNA sequence: TGCGCCAGCAGCCAAGATCTGGACAGGGGGTCACCCCTCCACTTT.

The CDR3 DNA follows: TGTGCCAGCAGCCACTTACTACTAGAGGGATTGGTCGATGAGCAGTTCTTC. It specifies CASSHLLLEGLVDEQFF. V and J are TRBV4-2 and TRBJ2-1; TRBD2 is a possible D gene (5 bases). The germline gives CDR1 LGHNA, CDR2 YNFKEQ. Trimming shortened V by 3 bases and J by 8 bases, and 23 bases separated the two germline ends. The CDR3 consists of 17 residues.

This clonotype was seen more than once but under ten times. CDR3 coding DNA: TGCGCCAGCAAGACTGGACAGGGAAGCTCCTACGAGCAGTACTTC. Protein: CASKTGQGSSYEQYF. The V gene is TRBV5-1, the J gene TRBJ2-7, with 8 bases aligning to TRBD1. Trimming cost V 6 bases and J 0 bases; bases outside gene matches: 8. The germline V gene encodes CDR1 SGHRS and CDR2 YFSETQ. The CDR3 loop spans 15 amino acids.

This clonotype was counted many times. A junction end diverges from the germline sequence, so it may reflect a read error. The rearrangement joins TRBV7-2 to TRBJ2-5; TRBD2 aligns across 9 bases. Germline CDR1 SGHTA, CDR2 FQGNSA. The CDR3 is 16 residues long. The CDR3 region has the DNA TGTGCCAGCAGTTTAGTGGCGGGGGGGCCCCAAGAGACCCAGTACTTC. Translating it yields CASSLVAGGPQETQYF.

This chain uses TRBV7-2 with TRBJ2-1; no reliable D call. The CDR3 sequence is 15 residues long. With 5 bases removed from V and 3 bases from J, the gap between germline ends came to 14 bases. CDR1 is SGHTA and CDR2 is FQGNSA in the germline V gene. This CDR3 is CASSARITLYNEQFF. The CDR3 DNA follows: TGTGCCAGCAGCGCTAGAATTACCCTCTACAATGAGCAGTTCTTC.

V and J are TRBV3-1 and TRBJ1-6, with no clear D. The ends were cut back, 0 bases at V and 10 bases at J, with 4 bases in the middle. The CDR3 covers 12 residues. CDR1 is LGHDT, CDR2 YNNKEL, per germline (reference sequence). The CDR3 region has the DNA TGTGCCAGCAGCCAAGAAGAATCACCCCTCCACTTT. Amino acid sequence: CASSQEESPLHF.